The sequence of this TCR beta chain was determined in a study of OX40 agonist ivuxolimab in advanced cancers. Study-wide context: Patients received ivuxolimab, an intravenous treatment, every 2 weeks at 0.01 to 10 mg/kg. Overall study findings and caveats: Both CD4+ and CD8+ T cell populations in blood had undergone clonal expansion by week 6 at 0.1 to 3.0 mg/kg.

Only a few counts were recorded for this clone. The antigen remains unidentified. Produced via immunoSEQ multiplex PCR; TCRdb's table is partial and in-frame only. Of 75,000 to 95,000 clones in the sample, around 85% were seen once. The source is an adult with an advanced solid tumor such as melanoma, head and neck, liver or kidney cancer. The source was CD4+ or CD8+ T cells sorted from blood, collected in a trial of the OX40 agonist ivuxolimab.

CDR3 protein: CASSPQFGAGPEQYF. The DNA for the CDR3 is TGTGCCAGCAGCCCACAATTCGGGGCAGGACCCGAGCAGTACTTC. The chain recombines TRBV7-3 with TRBJ2-7; D assignment may be TRBD1 or TRBD2 (5 bases each). Trimming left V 5 bases short and J 6 bases short, with 20 bases between. CDR3 length: 15 residues. Germline V CDR1 and CDR2: SGHTA, FQGTGA.